The 25 T cell receptor beta chains below all came from one sample that was sequenced in a study of blood T cell repertoires in COVID-19. Sequenced by immunoSEQ multiplex PCR; TCRdb stores in-frame clones only, minus some. Among over 40,000 clones, about 83% were seen once, and the ten largest hold roughly 15%. The sample was peripheral blood. The receptors were sampled from a human donor in a cohort sampled during active COVID-19.

J is TRBJ1-5 and V is TRBV30; no reliable D call. From germline, CDR1 is GTSNPN and CDR2 SVGIG (reference sequence). Trimming removed 0 bases from V and 4 bases from J, with 13 bases in between. The CDR3 is 15 amino acids. CDR3 nucleotide sequence: TGTGCCTGGAGTGTATCCCTACGCGGAAATCAGCCCCAGCATTTT. It specifies CAWSVSLRGNQPQHF.

This chain links TRBV9 with TRBJ1-3; TRBD1 aligns across 10 bases. Losses at the gene ends were 0 bases for V and 4 bases for J; bases not matched to a gene: 7. Germline CDR1 SGDLS, CDR2 YYNGEE. CDR3 size: 17 residues. CDR3 loop: CASSVAPTGGSGNTIYF. CDR3 coding DNA: TGTGCCAGCAGCGTAGCCCCGACAGGGGGCTCCGGAAACACCATATATTTT. Full variable domain (remainder filled in from reference TRBV9 and TRBJ1-3): DSGVTQTPKHLITATGQRVTLRCSPRSGDLSVYWYQQSLDQGLQFLIQYYNGEERAKGNILERFSAQQFPDLHSELNLSSLELGDSALYFCASSVAPTGGSGNTIYFGEGSWLTVV.

The chain is built from TRBV29-1 and TRBJ2-1; TRBD2 might be the D (6 bases). The CDR3 covers 12 residues. With 4 bases removed from V and 5 bases from J, the gap between germline ends came to 9 bases. Germline CDR1 and CDR2: SQVTM and ANQGSEA. The CDR3 protein is CSVGDFDNEQFF. In DNA form, the CDR3 reads TGCAGCGTTGGGGACTTTGACAATGAGCAGTTCTTC.

The chain couples TRBV29-1 to TRBJ2-3; 7 positions match TRBD1. V was clipped by 1 base and J by 5 bases; unmatched bases: 6. Per germline, CDR1 SQVTM and CDR2 ANQGSEA. The length of the CDR3 is 14 residues. The chain's CDR3 is CSVEGQGHEDTQYF. The CDR3 DNA reads as TGCAGCGTTGAAGGACAGGGCCACGAAGATACGCAGTATTTT.

The V call is TRBV5-5, the J call TRBJ1-1; D is undetermined. Trimming pared 1 base from V and 1 base from J, leaving 8 bases between. Germline V gene sequence: CDR1 SGHKS, CDR2 YYEKEE (reference sequence). The CDR3 is made up of 14 amino acids. The CDR3 nucleotides read TGTGCCAGCAGCTTGAAGCACGGGAACACTGAAGCTTTCTTT. This gives the protein CASSLKHGNTEAFF.

The chain couples TRBV6-6 to TRBJ1-2; D is perhaps TRBD1 (5 bases). Trimming shortened V by 3 bases and J by 8 bases, and 16 bases separated the two germline ends. Germline V gene sequence: CDR1 MNHNY, CDR2 SVGAGI (reference sequence). This CDR3 region has 14 residues. The CDR3 nucleotides read TGTGCCAGCAGTTATCCGCAGGGAGGGAAGGGCTACACCTTC. Its protein is CASSYPQGGKGYTF.

This chain connects TRBV7-8 to TRBJ1-5; no firm D call. The CDR3 totals 13 residues. V was trimmed by 2 bases and J by 11 bases, leaving 13 bases between them. Germline V gene data show CDR1 as SGHVS and CDR2 as FQNEAQ. The CDR3 sequence: CASSLSLQSAQHF. Here the CDR3 DNA reads TGTGCCAGCAGCTTAAGTTTGCAATCAGCCCAGCATTTT.

The chain combines TRBV7-2 with TRBJ2-7; 7 bases line up with TRBD1. The CDR3 has 13 residues. V lost 4 bases and J lost 5; bases outside the gene matches: 5. CDR1 and CDR2 from the germline V gene are SGHTA and FQGNSA. CDR3 sequence reads: CASSSRGGHEQYF. The CDR3 nucleotides read TGTGCCAGCAGCTCCCGAGGGGGCCACGAGCAGTACTTC. Filled out from reference TRBV7-2 and TRBJ2-7, the complete variable domain reads GAGVSQSPSNKVTEKGKDVELRCDPISGHTALYWYRQSLGQGLEFLIYFQGNSAPDKSGLPSDRFSAERTGGSVSTLTIQRTQQEDSAVYLCASSSRGGHEQYFGPGTRLTVT.

The gene calls are TRBV30 and TRBJ2-3; D unresolved. V lost 3 bases and J lost 0, with 7 bases in between. CDR3 size: 13 residues. Germline CDR1 reads GTSNPN; CDR2 reads SVGIG (reference sequence). CDR3 sequence (DNA): TGTGCCTGGAGCGGTATTAGCACAGATACGCAGTATTTT. This codes for CAWSGISTDTQYF.

The chain links TRBV2 to TRBJ1-2, with 10 nucleotides matching TRBD1. V lost 1 base and J lost 3; bases outside the gene matches: 2. Per germline, CDR1 SNHLY and CDR2 FYNNEI. The CDR3 is 15 amino acids. CDR3 amino acids: CASSEGQGAYYGYTF. Written as DNA, the CDR3 is TGTGCCAGCAGTGAAGGACAGGGGGCGTACTATGGCTACACCTTC.

The CDR3 DNA follows: TGTGCCAGCAGCTTGCGGACAGGCGGCTACGAGCAGTACTTC. Protein sequence: CASSLRTGGYEQYF. The V gene is TRBV7-2, the J gene TRBJ2-7; 7 positions agree with TRBD1. After removal of 3 bases from V and 3 bases from J, the junction contained 5 bases not matched to a gene. Germline assignment: CDR1 SGHTA and CDR2 FQGNSA. The CDR3 has 14 amino acids.

This clone was recorded only once. This chain links TRBV6-2 or TRBV6-3 with TRBJ1-2; 9 bases line up with TRBD1. The germline V gene has CDR1 MNHEY and CDR2 SVGEGT. The CDR3 is made up of 16 amino acids. Trimming removed 3 bases from V and 11 bases from J; junction bases left unmatched: 16. CDR3 residues: CASSYLQGALKPDYTF. The CDR3 DNA reads TGTGCCAGCAGTTATCTACAGGGGGCACTAAAACCTGATTACACCTTC.

V and J are TRBV6-5 and TRBJ1-4; D not resolved. V was shortened by 0 bases and J by 14 bases, with 13 bases between the two germline ends. This CDR3 is 13 amino acids long. Germline V gene data show CDR1 as MNHEY and CDR2 as SVGAGI. The CDR3 bases are TGTGCCAGCAGTTACTCGATCGGGTTGAAGCTGTTTTTT. This encodes CASSYSIGLKLFF.

The chain carries TRBV9 and TRBJ1-2, with 8 bases aligning to TRBD1. The CDR3 has 15 residues. V shed 4 bases, J shed 4 bases, and the junction held 9 bases outside the gene matches. Germline V CDR1 and CDR2: SGDLS, YYNGEE. DNA of the CDR3: TGTGCCAGCAGCCCTCAGACAGGGGATAGCTATGGCTACACCTTC. Its translation is CASSPQTGDSYGYTF.

The rearrangement uses TRBV2 and TRBJ2-2; the D gene is possibly TRBD1 (6 bases). This CDR3 has 15 residues. The V end lost 7 bases, the J end lost 1 base, and 13 bases lay between the germline ends. Germline V CDR1 and CDR2: SNHLY, FYNNEI. DNA of the CDR3: TGTGCCAGCAAGAAAGAGACAGGGAACACCGGGGAGCTGTTTTTT. Translation gives CASKKETGNTGELFF.

This clone was detected only once. This chain connects TRBV2 to TRBJ2-3, with D hard to call. The CDR3 spans 14 residues. Trimming removed 6 bases from V and 4 bases from J, with 14 bases in between. From germline, CDR1 is SNHLY and CDR2 FYNNEI. The DNA of the CDR3 is TGTGCCAGCAGATGGCTAGTCCCTGCAGATACGCAGTATTTT. Its protein is CASRWLVPADTQYF.

This chain joins TRBV4-1 and TRBJ2-7; unclear D gene. Per the germline V gene, CDR1 is MGHRA and CDR2 is YSYEKL. The CDR3 has 16 residues. The V and J ends lost 4 bases and 0 bases respectively, with 16 bases between them. The CDR3 DNA is TGCGCCAGCAGCCCCCCATTGCGGCGTAGCTCCTACGAGCAGTACTTC. It codes for CASSPPLRRSSYEQYF.

A few counts support this clone. The chain joins TRBV25-1 to TRBJ1-5; D not certain. Germline values: CDR1 MGHDK, CDR2 SYGVNS. This CDR3 is 14 amino acids long. Trimming took off 5 bases at V and 9 bases at J, with 17 bases between the two ends. CDR3 coding DNA: TGTGCCAGCAGTTCTGGACGGTTCGGGGTGCCCCAGCATTTT. It is translated as CASSSGRFGVPQHF.

The DNA of the CDR3 is TGTGCCAGCAGCGTAGCGGGACTAGCCAAGAGCTCCTACAATGAGCAGTTCTTC. Translating it yields CASSVAGLAKSSYNEQFF. The chain uses TRBV9 and TRBJ2-1, with 9 bases matching TRBD2. There are 18 residues in the CDR3. Germline loops: CDR1 SGDLS, CDR2 YYNGEE. The trim removed 0 bases at V and 0 bases at J, leaving 7 bases unmatched. Together with reference TRBV9 and TRBJ2-1, the CDR3 gives the full variable domain: DSGVTQTPKHLITATGQRVTLRCSPRSGDLSVYWYQQSLDQGLQFLIQYYNGEERAKGNILERFSAQQFPDLHSELNLSSLELGDSALYFCASSVAGLAKSSYNEQFFGPGTRLTVL.

V and J are TRBV5-1 and TRBJ1-5, with 11 bases identical to TRBD1. CDR1 is SGHRS, CDR2 YFSETQ, per germline. The CDR3 loop spans 18 amino acids. With V trimmed by 0 bases and J by 2 bases, 7 bases remained unmatched. The CDR3 coding sequence is TGCGCCAGCAGCTTGGAGGGGACAGGGGGAAATGGCAATCAGCCCCAGCATTTT. Protein product: CASSLEGTGGNGNQPQHF.

The V and J genes are TRBV6-5 and TRBJ2-7; D not resolved. Looked up from germline, CDR1 is MNHEY and CDR2 is SVGAGI. Trimming took off 0 bases at V and 2 bases at J, with 5 bases between the two ends. CDR3 length: 13 amino acids. CDR3 loop: CASSYSPAYEQYF. CDR3 nucleotides: TGTGCCAGCAGTTACTCTCCGGCCTACGAGCAGTACTTC.

The rearrangement uses TRBV3-1 (or the pseudogene TRBV3-2) and TRBJ1-2, with TRBD1 identical over 8 bases. The CDR3 loop spans 16 amino acids. From germline, CDR1 is LGHDT and CDR2 YNNKEL (reference sequence). Unmatched junction bases numbered 9, after V lost 1 base and J lost 5 bases. CDR3 amino acids: CASSQGGQGIFYGYTF. The CDR3 DNA reads as TGTGCCAGCAGCCAAGGAGGACAGGGAATTTTTTATGGCTACACCTTC.

The chain uses TRBV5-1 and TRBJ2-5; the D is unclear. The CDR3 is 15 residues long. Germline loops: CDR1 SGHRS, CDR2 YFSETQ. V lost 0 bases, J lost 1 base, and 10 bases lay in between. CDR3 sequence (DNA): TGCGCCAGCAGCTTGGCCGTGACTTCCCAAGAGACCCAGTACTTC. Protein: CASSLAVTSQETQYF. The variable domain in full, with the rest retrieved from reference TRBV5-1 and TRBJ2-5, is KAGVTQTPRYLIKTRGQQVTLSCSPISGHRSVSWYQQTPGQGLQFLFEYFSETQRNKGNFPGRFSGRQFSNSRSEMNVSTLELGDSALYLCASSLAVTSQETQYFGPGTRLLVL.

V is TRBV5-1 and J is TRBJ1-4, with unresolved D. The CDR3 runs 14 residues. CDR1 and CDR2 from the germline V gene are SGHRS and YFSETQ. V shed 0 bases and J shed 7 bases, with 10 bases lying between them. CDR3 sequence (DNA): TGCGCCAGCAGCTTGGAGTCGAGGCGTGAAAAACTGTTTTTT. Its protein product is CASSLESRREKLFF.

This chain joins TRBV6-6 and TRBJ2-1; D possibly corresponds to TRBD2 (5 bases). V shed 2 bases and J shed 10 bases, with 18 bases lying between them. In germline, CDR1 is MNHNY, CDR2 SVGAGI (reference sequence). The CDR3 has 15 amino acids. The CDR3 loop reads CASSYPPGVTGEQFF. The CDR3 DNA is TGTGCCAGCAGTTACCCCCCTGGGGTAACGGGAGAGCAGTTCTTC.